Here is one T cell receptor beta chain with its context. Its antigen is currently unknown. Recipient blood drawn about 28 days pretransplant and days 30, 100, 180 after. The germline gives CDR1 SGDLS, CDR2 YYNGEE. The length of the CDR3 is 16 residues. V lost 5 bases and J lost 1, with 17 bases in between. The sample comes from a study of T cell clonotyping in hematopoietic cell transplantation. Study results and limitations: Cells were unsorted, so CD4 and CD8 contributions were not separated. After transplant, recipient diversity fell while pathologically expanded clonotypes grew through day 180.

Some clones are missing from TCRdb's copy, which holds only in-frame ones; the method was immunoSEQ multiplex PCR. Of fewer than 15,000 clones detected, just over 85% appear once; the ten largest clones hold 9.5% to 15%. The receptor's source is a male patient aged 50 to 60 who had an allogeneic stem cell transplant from an unrelated donor, so T cells may come from the graft donor. Some clones in this sample may be carry-over from other donors' samples. Sample: PBMCs, taken 100 days after allogeneic stem cell transplant. The J gene is TRBJ2-3, the V gene TRBV9; perhaps TRBD1 as D (6 bases). CDR3 nucleotides: TGTGCCAGCAGTCCCCTATTCGGACAGCGCACAGATACGCAGTATTTT. It encodes CASSPLFGQRTDTQYF.